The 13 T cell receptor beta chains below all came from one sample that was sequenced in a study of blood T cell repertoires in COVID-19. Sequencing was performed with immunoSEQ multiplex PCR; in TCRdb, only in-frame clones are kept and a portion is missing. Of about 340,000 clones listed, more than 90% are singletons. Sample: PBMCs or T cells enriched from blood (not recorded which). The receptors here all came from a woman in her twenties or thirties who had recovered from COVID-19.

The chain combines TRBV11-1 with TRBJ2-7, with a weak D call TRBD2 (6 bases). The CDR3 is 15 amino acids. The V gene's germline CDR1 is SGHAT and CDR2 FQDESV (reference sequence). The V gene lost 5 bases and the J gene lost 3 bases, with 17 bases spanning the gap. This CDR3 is CASSPIGGPHYEQYF. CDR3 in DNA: TGTGCCAGCAGCCCCATAGGAGGGCCCCACTACGAGCAGTACTTC.

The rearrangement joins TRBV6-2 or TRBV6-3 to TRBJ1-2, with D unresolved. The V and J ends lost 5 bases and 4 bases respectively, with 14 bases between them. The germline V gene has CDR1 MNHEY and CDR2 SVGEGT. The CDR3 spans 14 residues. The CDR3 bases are TGTGCCAGCAGTCATCCCCGGACTGGCTATGGCTACACCTTC. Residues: CASSHPRTGYGYTF.

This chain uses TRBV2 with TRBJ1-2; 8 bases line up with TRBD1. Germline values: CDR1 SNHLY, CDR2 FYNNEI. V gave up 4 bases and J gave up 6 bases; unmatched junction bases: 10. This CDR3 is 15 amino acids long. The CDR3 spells CASSGLRTGRNGYTF. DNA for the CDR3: TGTGCCAGCAGTGGATTAAGGACAGGGAGGAATGGCTACACCTTC.

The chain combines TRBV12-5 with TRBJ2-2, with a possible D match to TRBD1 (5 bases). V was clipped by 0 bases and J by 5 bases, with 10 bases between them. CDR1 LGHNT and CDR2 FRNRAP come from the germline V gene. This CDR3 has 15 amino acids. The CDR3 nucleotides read TGTGCTAGTGGTTTGGTCATAGACAGAACCGGGGAGCTGTTTTTT. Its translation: CASGLVIDRTGELFF.

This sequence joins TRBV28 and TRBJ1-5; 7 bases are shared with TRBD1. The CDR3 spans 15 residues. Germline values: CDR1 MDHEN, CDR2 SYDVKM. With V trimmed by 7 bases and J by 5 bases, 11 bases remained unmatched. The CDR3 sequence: CASTPAGQNYQPQHF. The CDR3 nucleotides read TGTGCCAGCACGCCGGCGGGACAGAACTATCAGCCCCAGCATTTT.

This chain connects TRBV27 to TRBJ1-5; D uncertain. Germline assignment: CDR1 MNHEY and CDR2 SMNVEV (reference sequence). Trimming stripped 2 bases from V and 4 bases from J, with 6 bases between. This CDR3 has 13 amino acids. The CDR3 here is CASSLEENQPQHF. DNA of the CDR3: TGTGCCAGCAGTTTAGAAGAGAATCAGCCCCAGCATTTT.

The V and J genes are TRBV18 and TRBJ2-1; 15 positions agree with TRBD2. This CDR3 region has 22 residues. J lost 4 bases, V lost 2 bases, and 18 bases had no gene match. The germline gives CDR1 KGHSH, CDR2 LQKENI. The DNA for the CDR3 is TGTGCCAGCTCACCAATGGCAGTCTCCGGGACTAGCGGGAGGACTTCTTACAATGAGCAGTTCTTC. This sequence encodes CASSPMAVSGTSGRTSYNEQFF.

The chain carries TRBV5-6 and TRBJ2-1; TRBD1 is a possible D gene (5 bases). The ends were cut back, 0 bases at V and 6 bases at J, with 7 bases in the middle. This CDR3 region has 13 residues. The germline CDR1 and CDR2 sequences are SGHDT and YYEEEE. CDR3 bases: TGTGCCAGCAGCTTGGAGCAGGGCAATGAGCAGTTCTTC. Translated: CASSLEQGNEQFF.

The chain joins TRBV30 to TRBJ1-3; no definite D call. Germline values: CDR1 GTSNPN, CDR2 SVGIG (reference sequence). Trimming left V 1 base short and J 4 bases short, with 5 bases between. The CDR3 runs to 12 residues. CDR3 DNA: TGTGCCTGGAGTGCTCAGGGAAACACCATATATTTT. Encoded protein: CAWSAQGNTIYF.

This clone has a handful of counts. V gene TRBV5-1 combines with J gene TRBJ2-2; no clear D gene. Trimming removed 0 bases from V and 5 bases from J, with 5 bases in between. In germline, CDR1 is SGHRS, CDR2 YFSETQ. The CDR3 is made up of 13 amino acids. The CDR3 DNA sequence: TGCGCCAGCAGCTTGGTGAGAACCGGGGAGCTGTTTTTT. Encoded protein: CASSLVRTGELFF.

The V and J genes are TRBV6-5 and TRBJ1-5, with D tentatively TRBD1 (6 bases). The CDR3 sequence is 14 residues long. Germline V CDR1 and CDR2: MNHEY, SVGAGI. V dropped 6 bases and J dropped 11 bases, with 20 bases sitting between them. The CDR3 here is CASRHVNKQGSQHF. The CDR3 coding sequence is TGTGCCAGCAGACACGTAAACAAACAGGGCTCCCAGCATTTT.

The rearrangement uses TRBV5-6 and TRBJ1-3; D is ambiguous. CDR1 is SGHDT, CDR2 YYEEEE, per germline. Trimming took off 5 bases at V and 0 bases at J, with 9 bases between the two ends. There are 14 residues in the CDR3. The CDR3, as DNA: TGTGCCAGCAGTCTTAGCCTCTCTGGAAACACCATATATTTT. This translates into CASSLSLSGNTIYF.

The CDR3 loop reads CASSSRGQNTEAFF. The CDR3 coding sequence is TGTGCCAGCTCTTCCCGGGGACAGAACACTGAAGCTTTCTTT. The chain links TRBV18 to TRBJ1-1, with a possible D match to TRBD1 (6 bases). The CDR3 is 14 residues long. Trimming cost V 6 bases and J 1 base, with 12 bases left between them. Germline CDR1 and CDR2: KGHSH and LQKENI.